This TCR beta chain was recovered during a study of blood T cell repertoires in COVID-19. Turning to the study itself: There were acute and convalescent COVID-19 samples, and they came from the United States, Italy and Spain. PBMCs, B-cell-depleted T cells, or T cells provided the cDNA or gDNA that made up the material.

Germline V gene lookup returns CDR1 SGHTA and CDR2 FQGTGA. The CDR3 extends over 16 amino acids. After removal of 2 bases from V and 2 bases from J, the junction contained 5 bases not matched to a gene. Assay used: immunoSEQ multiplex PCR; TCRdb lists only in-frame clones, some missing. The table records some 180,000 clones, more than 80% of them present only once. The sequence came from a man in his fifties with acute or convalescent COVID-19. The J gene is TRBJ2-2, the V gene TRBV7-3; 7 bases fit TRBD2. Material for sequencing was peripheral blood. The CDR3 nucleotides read TGTGCCAGCAGCTTAGGTCCAGCGGGAAACACCGGGGAGCTGTTTTTT. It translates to CASSLGPAGNTGELFF.